One sample yielded the 27 T cell receptor beta chains listed below, sequenced in a study of T cells in Graves' hyperthyroidism and ophthalmopathy. TCR beta CDR3 regions were amplified from RNA. The HTBI primer set drove a first-round RT-PCR of the TCR CDR3. MiXCR was run by TCRdb on the multiplex PCR reads, yielding one entry per CDR3 protein. The table shows about 290,000 distinct CDR3 sequences, with roughly an eighth occurring only once. Input material: blood. These receptors all stem from a woman aged 40 to 49 with Graves' hyperthyroidism.

The chain uses TRBV24-1 and TRBJ1-2; D might be TRBD1 (5 bases). V gave up 6 bases and J gave up 4 bases, with 8 bases separating them. CDR3 length: 12 residues. Germline V gives CDR1 KGHDR, CDR2 SFDVKD. The CDR3 DNA reads TGTGCCACCAGTAATGGGGGCTATGGCTACACCTTC. It yields the protein CATSNGGYGYTF.

This clonotype was detected many times. J is TRBJ2-5 and V is TRBV3-1; TRBD1 is a possible D gene (6 bases). Germline CDR1 reads LGHDT; CDR2 reads YNNKEL (reference sequence). The ends were cut back, 3 bases at V and 2 bases at J, with 13 bases in the middle. The CDR3 runs 15 residues. The CDR3 sequence: CASSQLQGRQETQYF. The CDR3, as DNA: TGTGCCAGCAGCCAGCTACAGGGAAGGCAAGAGACCCAGTACTTC.

This clonotype was picked up many times. The V call is TRBV3-1, the J call TRBJ1-6; D possibly corresponds to TRBD1 (5 bases). Trimming pared 8 bases from V and 10 bases from J, leaving 12 bases between. The V gene's germline CDR1 is LGHDT and CDR2 YNNKEL (reference sequence). CDR3 size: 12 residues. This CDR3 is CASQGRESPLHF. DNA for the CDR3: TGTGCCAGCCAGGGAAGAGAATCACCCCTCCACTTT.

This rearrangement joins TRBV7-9 to TRBJ2-1; 14 bases fit TRBD2. Germline V CDR1 and CDR2: SEHNR, FQNEAQ (reference sequence). The V and J ends lost 6 bases and 7 bases, in that order; junction bases with no gene match: 11. The CDR3 runs 17 residues. The CDR3: CASSDSFGTSGSNEQFF. CDR3 coding DNA: TGTGCCAGCAGTGACTCGTTTGGGACTAGCGGGAGTAATGAGCAGTTCTTC.

This clonotype came up many times. The CDR3 protein is CASSLEPLPAGPKGELFF. DNA for the CDR3: TGTGCCAGCAGCTTAGAGCCCCTCCCGGCGGGACCTAAAGGGGAGCTGTTTTTT. This chain uses TRBV7-9 with TRBJ2-2; tentatively, D is TRBD2 (6 bases). From germline, CDR1 is SEHNR and CDR2 FQNEAQ (reference sequence). The CDR3 length is 18 residues. Trimming left V 1 base short and J 8 bases short, with 23 bases between.

This clonotype has at least ten counts. This chain connects TRBV28 to TRBJ1-1; 12 positions match TRBD1. This CDR3 has 15 residues. The trim removed 3 bases at V and 7 bases at J, leaving 6 bases unmatched. Germline V lookup: CDR1 MDHEN, CDR2 SYDVKM. The CDR3 region is CASSLRGQGADEAFF. Here the CDR3 DNA reads TGTGCCAGCAGTTTGCGGGGACAGGGGGCTGATGAAGCTTTCTTT.

This chain uses TRBV24-1 with TRBJ2-1, with 9 bases matching TRBD2. Germline V gives CDR1 KGHDR, CDR2 SFDVKD. The trim removed 12 bases at V and 9 bases at J, leaving 11 bases unmatched. This CDR3 comprises 13 residues. DNA for the CDR3: TGTGCCGCCAAGCCAGCGGGAGGCGGTGAGCAGTTCTTC. Translated: CAAKPAGGGEQFF.

Concerning this clonotype itself: Its ends do not fully match the called genes, so a read error is possible. J is TRBJ1-5 and V is TRBV2; a weak D match, TRBD1 (6 bases). The CDR3 has 14 amino acids. CDR1 SNHLY and CDR2 FYNNEI come from the germline V gene. CDR3 residues: CAISGGGNRQAQHF. As DNA, the CDR3 is TGTGCCATCAGTGGAGGGGGGAACCGACAGGCCCAGCATTTT.

Note on this clonotype: A much larger clone differs by one base, so this may be a read error. The chain employs TRBV5-5 and TRBJ2-5, with D perhaps TRBD1 or TRBD2 (5 bases each). V was cut by 4 bases and J by 7 bases, with 11 bases left in between. CDR1 and CDR2 from the germline V gene are SGHKS and YYEKEE (reference sequence). The CDR3 covers 12 residues. Here the CDR3 reads CASSRPGGTQYF. In DNA form, the CDR3 reads TGTGCCAGCAGCCGCCCTGGGGGGACCCAGTACTTC.

This clonotype was counted at least ten times. The chain links TRBV7-8 to TRBJ1-1, with TRBD1 matching over 7 bases. Germline-derived CDR1 and CDR2 are SGHVS and FQNEAQ. Trimming took 7 bases from V and 6 from J; bases not matched to a gene: 11. This CDR3 is 14 amino acids long. CDR3 nucleotides: TGTGCCAGCAAAAGGGACAGATTACACCCTGAAGCTTTCTTT. Encoded protein: CASKRDRLHPEAFF. Filled out from reference TRBV7-8 and TRBJ1-1, the complete variable domain reads GAGVSQSPRYKVAKRGQDVALRCDPISGHVSLFWYQQALGQGPEFLTYFQNEAQLDKSGLPSDRFFAERPEGSVSTLKIQRTQQEDSAVYLCASKRDRLHPEAFFGQGTRLTVV.

Ten or more counts support this clonotype. The V and J genes are TRBV7-2 and TRBJ2-7, with 9 nucleotides matching TRBD1. The J segment lost 4 bases and the V segment lost 5 bases, leaving 6 bases of the junction unmatched. The CDR3 has 14 amino acids. From germline, CDR1 is SGHTA and CDR2 FQGNSA. CDR3 protein: CASSPDRGIYEQYF. The CDR3 nucleotides read TGTGCCAGCAGCCCCGACAGGGGGATATACGAGCAGTACTTC. Using reference TRBV7-2 and TRBJ2-7 for the parts outside the CDR3, the full variable domain is GAGVSQSPSNKVTEKGKDVELRCDPISGHTALYWYRQSLGQGLEFLIYFQGNSAPDKSGLPSDRFSAERTGGSVSTLTIQRTQQEDSAVYLCASSPDRGIYEQYFGPGTRLTVT.

V is TRBV7-9 and J is TRBJ2-3; 14 bases map to TRBD2. This CDR3 comprises 20 residues. With 8 bases clipped from V and 2 bases from J, the junction kept 18 bases outside the gene matches. Looked up from germline, CDR1 is SEHNR and CDR2 is FQNEAQ (reference sequence). CDR3 in DNA: TGTGCCAGCCGCCGTACTACTACCGGGACTAGCGGGAGTTACACAGATACGCAGTATTTT. Amino acid sequence: CASRRTTTGTSGSYTDTQYF.

This clonotype was picked up many times. The gene calls are TRBV11-2 and TRBJ2-1, with 9 bases matching TRBD2. V dropped 5 bases and J dropped 8; count of bases not matched to a gene: 7. The CDR3 has 14 amino acids. CDR1 is SGHAT, CDR2 FQNNGV, per germline. This CDR3 reads CASSPLAGLHEQFF. The DNA for the CDR3 is TGTGCCAGCAGCCCTCTAGCGGGACTTCATGAGCAGTTCTTC.

This clonotype has a count of ten or more. The chain employs TRBV28 and TRBJ1-1; no clear D. Trimming cost V 5 bases and J 0 bases, with 10 bases left between them. CDR1 and CDR2 from the germline V gene are MDHEN and SYDVKM. CDR3 size: 14 residues. The CDR3 loop reads CASSPDPVNTEAFF. CDR3 sequence (DNA): TGTGCCAGCAGTCCTGATCCGGTGAACACTGAAGCTTTCTTT. The entire variable domain, with the rest obtained from reference TRBV28 and TRBJ1-1, is as follows: DVKVTQSSRYLVKRTGEKVFLECVQDMDHENMFWYRQDPGLGLRLIYFSYDVKMKEKGDIPEGYSVSREKKERFSLILESASTNQTSMYLCASSPDPVNTEAFFGQGTRLTVV.

This clonotype came up many times. J is TRBJ2-3 and V is TRBV6-1; D uncertain. Trimming took off 1 base at V and 4 bases at J, with 6 bases between the two ends. Germline CDR1 and CDR2: MNHNS and SASEGT. CDR3 length equals 13 residues. CDR3 sequence (DNA): TGTGCCAGCAGTGAAGGCCCCTCAGATACGCAGTATTTT. This translates into CASSEGPSDTQYF.

This clonotype was observed many times. This chain links TRBV9 with TRBJ1-4; D unresolved. The CDR3 has 15 amino acids. Germline lookup yields CDR1 SGDLS and CDR2 YYNGEE. Trimming removed 3 bases at V and 6 bases at J, with 15 bases between. In DNA form, the CDR3 reads TGTGCCAGCAGCGGCCCGGAACCGAAAGATGAAAAACTGTTTTTT. Its protein product is CASSGPEPKDEKLFF. Variable domain in full (rest from reference TRBV9 and TRBJ1-4): DSGVTQTPKHLITATGQRVTLRCSPRSGDLSVYWYQQSLDQGLQFLIQYYNGEERAKGNILERFSAQQFPDLHSELNLSSLELGDSALYFCASSGPEPKDEKLFFGSGTQLSVL.

About this clonotype itself: The final CDR3 position lacks the conserved phenylalanine or tryptophan, pointing to a likely read error. The J gene is TRBJ1-4, the V gene TRBV27; D is uncertain. Germline V gene data show CDR1 as MNHEY and CDR2 as SMNVEV (reference sequence). There are 16 residues in the CDR3. CDR3 loop: CASSPISPAANERLFV. The CDR3 nucleotides read TGTGCCAGCAGTCCGATTAGTCCAGCGGCTAATGAAAGACTGTTTGTT.

This clonotype showed up many times. The chain uses TRBV2 and TRBJ2-1; D is unresolved. There are 13 residues in the CDR3. CDR1 and CDR2 from the germline V gene are SNHLY and FYNNEI. V was trimmed by 3 bases and J by 2 bases, leaving 5 bases between them. CDR3 loop: CASSDSTYNEQFF. In nucleotides, the CDR3 is TGTGCCAGCAGTGATAGCACCTACAATGAGCAGTTCTTC.

In its sample, this clonotype was seen many times. This sequence joins TRBV20-1 and TRBJ2-3; 9 bases align to TRBD2. The CDR3 sequence is 17 residues long. Germline trimming cut 4 bases from V and 0 bases from J; bases unmatched to any gene: 11. In germline, CDR1 is DFQATT, CDR2 SNEGSKA (reference sequence). In DNA form, the CDR3 reads TGCAGTGCTAACTCAGCGGGAGGAATCACTAGCACAGATACGCAGTATTTT. Its translation: CSANSAGGITSTDTQYF.

This clonotype occurred a few times. The chain has TRBV7-2 and TRBJ2-2; TRBD1 aligns across 9 bases. V shed 7 bases and J 6 bases; nucleotides not matched to a gene: 9. Germline V lookup: CDR1 SGHTA, CDR2 FQGNSA. The CDR3 has 15 amino acids. CDR3 bases: TGTGCCAGCACTACACGACAGGGGGTGCCCGGGGAGCTGTTTTTT. Its translation is CASTTRQGVPGELFF.

The V and J genes are TRBV29-1 and TRBJ2-5; 10 nucleotides align to TRBD2. Germline V gene lookup returns CDR1 SQVTM and CDR2 ANQGSEA. The CDR3 has 13 residues. With V trimmed by 4 bases and J by 4 bases, 3 bases remained unmatched. The CDR3 loop is CSVVPSGGETQYF. In DNA, the CDR3 is TGCAGCGTTGTCCCTAGCGGGGGAGAGACCCAGTACTTC.

The chain carries TRBV12-3 or TRBV12-4 and TRBJ2-1, with D perhaps being TRBD1 or TRBD2 (6 bases each). V was clipped by 3 bases and J by 3 bases, with 12 bases between them. The CDR3 is 15 residues long. The CDR3 spells CASSFVQGGYNEQFF. CDR3 nucleotide sequence: TGTGCCAGCAGTTTCGTACAGGGAGGCTACAATGAGCAGTTCTTC.

This clonotype was seen at least ten times. The chain recombines TRBV28 with TRBJ2-7, with D perhaps given as TRBD1 or TRBD2 (5 bases each). The V end was cut by 5 bases, the J end by 2 bases, with 16 bases between. The CDR3 runs 15 residues. Germline V gene sequence: CDR1 MDHEN, CDR2 SYDVKM. CDR3 in DNA: TGTGCCAGCAGTGATCCGGGACCGAAGGCCTACGAGCAGTACTTC. It specifies CASSDPGPKAYEQYF.

The genes are TRBV29-1 and TRBJ2-7; D uncertain. The CDR3 spans 11 residues. Germline values: CDR1 SQVTM, CDR2 ANQGSEA. V lost 7 bases and J 4 bases, leaving 11 bases between the germline ends. CDR3 sequence reads: CSAKTNYEQYF. DNA of the CDR3: TGCAGCGCCAAAACGAATTACGAGCAGTACTTC.

This clonotype was seen many times. This chain uses TRBV11-1 with TRBJ2-3; the D is unclear. The CDR3 totals 14 residues. V was clipped by 5 bases and J by 6 bases, with 15 bases between them. Germline values: CDR1 SGHAT, CDR2 FQDESV (reference sequence). CDR3 protein: CASSLLHLGDTQYF. For the CDR3, the DNA is TGTGCCAGCAGCCTCCTTCACCTGGGGGATACGCAGTATTTT.

This clonotype was picked up a small number of times. This chain links TRBV6-1 with TRBJ1-3; a weak D match, TRBD1 (6 bases). The V gene lost 8 bases and the J gene lost 0 bases, with 11 bases spanning the gap. Germline CDR1 reads MNHNS; CDR2 reads SASEGT. This CDR3 is built from 14 residues. Here the CDR3 reads CASQTGLSGNTIYF. CDR3 DNA: TGTGCCAGCCAGACAGGTCTCTCTGGAAACACCATATATTTT.

This clonotype was seen many times. The chain uses TRBV20-1 and TRBJ2-1; D is unresolved. Germline V gene lookup returns CDR1 DFQATT and CDR2 SNEGSKA (reference sequence). The CDR3 is 13 amino acids. Trimming removed 1 base at V and 6 bases at J, with 10 bases between. CDR3 in amino acids: CSARGYSSNEQFF. The CDR3 DNA sequence: TGCAGTGCTAGAGGGTACAGTTCCAATGAGCAGTTCTTC.